The 18 T cell receptor beta chains below all came from one sample that was sequenced in a study of T cells in Graves' hyperthyroidism and ophthalmopathy. Researchers took RNA transcripts and amplified the TCR beta CDR3 regions from them. HTBI primers were the set used in a first-round RT-PCR of the TCR CDR3. TCRdb re-derived calls from the multiplex PCR reads in MiXCR, one entry per CDR3 protein. This table has fewer than 200,000 distinct CDR3 sequences, 15% to 20% appearing once. Sequenced material: blood. The origin of the receptors is a woman in her forties or fifties with Graves' hyperthyroidism.

As regards this clonotype: Its ends do not fully match the called genes, so a read error is possible. This rearrangement joins TRBV19 to TRBJ1-1; D unclear. CDR1 LNHDA and CDR2 SQIVND come from the germline V gene (reference sequence). The CDR3 length is 14 residues. The CDR3 DNA reads TGTGCCAGTAGTATAGCCCCGGGGAACCCTGAAGCTTTCTTT. Translating it yields CASSIAPGNPEAFF. Full variable domain (remainder filled in from reference TRBV19 and TRBJ1-1): DGGITQSPKYLFRKEGQNVTLSCEQNLNHDAMYWYRQDPGQGLRLIYYSQIVNDFQKGDIAEGYSVSREKKESFPLTVTSAQKNPTAFYLCASSIAPGNPEAFFGQGTRLTVV.

This clonotype showed up many times. The chain links TRBV7-2 to TRBJ1-3; D gene unclear. The germline gives CDR1 SGHTA, CDR2 FQGNSA. With 3 bases removed from V and 11 bases from J, the gap between germline ends came to 14 bases. The CDR3 extends over 13 amino acids. The DNA of the CDR3 is TGTGCCAGCAGCTTCCAGACGGGAATACCCATATATTTT. Protein product: CASSFQTGIPIYF.

The chain joins TRBV7-9 to TRBJ1-1; 7 nucleotides line up with TRBD1. Germline lookup yields CDR1 SEHNR and CDR2 FQNEAQ (reference sequence). J lost 1 base, V lost 5 bases, and 4 bases had no gene match. This CDR3 contains 14 residues. The CDR3 bases are TGTGCCAGCAGCATGACAGGGACGAACACTGAAGCTTTCTTT. Amino acids: CASSMTGTNTEAFF.

This clonotype showed up many times. This rearrangement joins TRBV6-1 to TRBJ1-1; D gene uncertain. This CDR3 region has 13 residues. Trimming cost V 6 bases and J 0 bases, with 8 bases left between them. Germline CDR1 reads MNHNS; CDR2 reads SASEGT. This CDR3 is CASSIRMNTEAFF. In nucleotides, the CDR3 is TGTGCCAGCAGCATCCGTATGAACACTGAAGCTTTCTTT.

The V gene is TRBV5-5, the J gene TRBJ2-7; D is possibly TRBD1 or TRBD2 (6 bases each). The CDR3 spans 14 residues. Germline V gene data show CDR1 as SGHKS and CDR2 as YYEKEE (reference sequence). Trimming took off 1 base at V and 2 bases at J, with 10 bases between the two ends. The CDR3 sequence is CASSLQGRTYEQYF. As DNA, the CDR3 is TGTGCCAGCAGCTTGCAGGGGAGGACCTACGAGCAGTACTTC.

The chain carries TRBV7-9 and TRBJ2-7, with D possibly being TRBD2 (5 bases). V was clipped by 10 bases and J by 5 bases, with 15 bases between them. Germline-derived CDR1 and CDR2 are SEHNR and FQNEAQ (reference sequence). The CDR3 length is 12 residues. This CDR3 is CATGLVFDEQYF. Here the CDR3 DNA reads TGTGCCACCGGACTGGTTTTTGACGAGCAGTACTTC.

About this clonotype: The conserved closing phenylalanine or tryptophan is absent in this CDR3, likely reflecting a read error. The chain combines TRBV6-1 with TRBJ1-2; 7 bases are shared with TRBD1. The V segment lost 8 bases and the J segment 2 bases; nucleotides outside the gene matches: 14. This CDR3 is 16 amino acids long. Germline CDR1 MNHNS, CDR2 SASEGT. The CDR3 nucleotides read TGTGCCAGCGTGGCAAGACGGACAGGAGGGAACTATGGCTACACCTGC. Translating it yields CASVARRTGGNYGYTC.

This clonotype was seen ten or more times. The chain uses TRBV2 and TRBJ1-5; weak D call: TRBD1 (5 bases). V was shortened by 3 bases and J by 3 bases, with 9 bases between the two germline ends. The CDR3 spans 14 residues. Germline V CDR1 and CDR2: SNHLY, FYNNEI. As DNA, the CDR3 is TGTGCCAGCAGTGACAGGGAAAACAATCAGCCCCAGCATTTT. As protein: CASSDRENNQPQHF.

The chain is built from TRBV4-1 and TRBJ2-3, with 8 bases aligning to TRBD2. The length of the CDR3 is 16 residues. From germline, CDR1 is MGHRA and CDR2 YSYEKL. V trimming: 2 bases; J trimming: 2 bases; junction bases outside the gene matches: 6. The CDR3 nucleotides are TGCGCCAGCAGCCAACAGGCGGGGGGACTCACAGATACGCAGTATTTT. As protein: CASSQQAGGLTDTQYF.

This clonotype appeared many times. The chain couples TRBV11-2 to TRBJ2-1, with D perhaps matching TRBD1 (5 bases). Germline V gene data show CDR1 as SGHAT and CDR2 as FQNNGV. Trimming pared 5 bases from V and 6 bases from J, leaving 14 bases between. The CDR3 runs to 14 residues. CDR3 sequence: CASSGLSRGNEQFF. DNA of the CDR3: TGTGCCAGCAGCGGTTTATCTAGGGGCAATGAGCAGTTCTTC.

This clonotype was counted ten times or more. The CDR3 reads CASSTTTGTRDNEQFF. The CDR3 coding sequence is TGTGCCAGCAGTACGACGACAGGGACGAGGGACAATGAGCAGTTCTTC. The genes are TRBV6-2 or TRBV6-3 and TRBJ2-1, with TRBD1 matching over 7 bases. Trimming cost V 5 bases and J 5 bases; bases outside gene matches: 12. This CDR3 region has 16 residues. CDR1 MNHEY and CDR2 SVGEGT come from the germline V gene.

This clonotype was picked up a small number of times. The chain uses TRBV27 and TRBJ1-5; possibly TRBD1 for D (5 bases). In germline, CDR1 is MNHEY, CDR2 SMNVEV (reference sequence). The CDR3 extends over 13 amino acids. The germline V and J ends were trimmed by 6 bases and 5 bases, with 11 bases remaining between them. CDR3 DNA: TGTGCCAGCAGACTAGGGGCCTATCAGCCCCAGCATTTT. It codes for CASRLGAYQPQHF.

Concerning this clonotype itself: With a much larger clone just one base away, this may be a read error. The chain couples TRBV4-2 to TRBJ2-3; no clear D gene. V lost 1 base, J lost 6 bases, and 11 bases lay in between. This CDR3 has 14 residues. Per germline, CDR1 LGHNA and CDR2 YNFKEQ. CDR3 sequence reads: CASSQVSRSDTQYF. As DNA, the CDR3 is TGTGCCAGCAGCCAAGTTTCTCGGTCTGATACGCAGTATTTT.

In its sample, this clonotype was seen a few times. The chain is built from TRBV29-1 and TRBJ2-1; D is perhaps TRBD2 (6 bases). The CDR3 is 15 amino acids. The ends were cut back, 1 base at V and 2 bases at J, with 12 bases in the middle. Germline V gene lookup returns CDR1 SQVTM and CDR2 ANQGSEA. CDR3 protein: CSVEGRDGAYNEQFF. As DNA, the CDR3 is TGCAGCGTTGAAGGGAGGGACGGAGCCTACAATGAGCAGTTCTTC.

This clonotype occurred many times. The V and J genes are TRBV5-1 and TRBJ2-7, with TRBD1 matching over 7 bases. V trimming: 2 bases; J trimming: 1 base; junction bases outside the gene matches: 6. This CDR3 spans 15 amino acids. Germline CDR1 is SGHRS and CDR2 is YFSETQ. The CDR3 DNA reads TGCGCCAGCAGCTTACAGGGGCTAGGTTCCTACGAGCAGTACTTC. Amino acids: CASSLQGLGSYEQYF.

This clonotype was seen ten or more times. CDR3 DNA sequence: TGTGCCAGCAGCTTTTGGGGAAGTGAGCAGTTCTTC. Its translation: CASSFWGSEQFF. The chain joins TRBV7-9 to TRBJ2-1, with D unresolved. The CDR3 is made up of 12 amino acids. V shed 3 bases and J shed 9 bases, with 9 bases lying between them. CDR1 is SEHNR and CDR2 is FQNEAQ in the germline V gene (reference sequence).

This clonotype was counted ten times or more. V and J are TRBV5-5 and TRBJ2-2; D is uncertain. Trimming removed 1 base from V and 1 base from J, with 8 bases in between. Germline CDR1 is SGHKS and CDR2 is YYEKEE (reference sequence). The CDR3 consists of 15 residues. The CDR3 sequence: CASSLLPGNTGELFF. The DNA for the CDR3 is TGTGCCAGCAGCTTGTTGCCCGGGAACACCGGGGAGCTGTTTTTT.

The chain combines TRBV5-5 with TRBJ2-1; D is possibly TRBD2 (6 bases). This CDR3 is 17 amino acids long. Trimming took off 3 bases at V and 0 bases at J, with 16 bases between the two ends. Germline V gene sequence: CDR1 SGHKS, CDR2 YYEKEE (reference sequence). The CDR3 region has the DNA TGTGCCAGCAGCTCCCCGGCGGGACTTAGCTCCTACAATGAGCAGTTCTTC. Translated, it gives CASSSPAGLSSYNEQFF.